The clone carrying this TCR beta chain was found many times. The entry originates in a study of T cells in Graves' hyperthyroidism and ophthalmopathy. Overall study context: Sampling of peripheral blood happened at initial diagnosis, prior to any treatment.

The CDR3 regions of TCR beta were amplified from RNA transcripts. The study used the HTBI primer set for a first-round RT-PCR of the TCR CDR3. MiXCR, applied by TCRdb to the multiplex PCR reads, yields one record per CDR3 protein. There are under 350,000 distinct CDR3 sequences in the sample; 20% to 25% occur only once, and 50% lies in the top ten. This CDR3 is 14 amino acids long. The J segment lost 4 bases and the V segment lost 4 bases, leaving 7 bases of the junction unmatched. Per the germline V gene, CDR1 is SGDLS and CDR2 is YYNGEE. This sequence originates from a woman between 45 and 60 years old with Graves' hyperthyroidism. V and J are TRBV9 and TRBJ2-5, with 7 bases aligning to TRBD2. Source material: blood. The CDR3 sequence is CASSQGDYLETQYF. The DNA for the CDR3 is TGTGCCAGCAGCCAAGGGGACTACCTAGAGACCCAGTACTTC.